These 21 T cell receptor beta chains originate from one sample sequenced in a study of T cells in narcolepsy. Only in-frame clones appear in the TCRdb table, and some are missing; sequencing was by immunoSEQ multiplex PCR. The sample has 2,000 to 3,000 clones, 20% to 30% seen once. Their recognized antigens are unknown. The sequenced sample was cultured CD4+ T cells from cerebrospinal fluid. These receptors all come from a human donor with narcolepsy.

V and J are TRBV7-6 and TRBJ1-2; 7 bases are a match to TRBD1. The CDR3 spans 17 residues. Germline V gives CDR1 SGHVS, CDR2 FNYEAQ. The V segment lost 1 base and the J segment 2 bases; nucleotides outside the gene matches: 10. In DNA, the CDR3 is TGTGCCAGCAGCTTAGAGCCTCAGGGGGGGTCCAACTATGGCTACACCTTC. It specifies CASSLEPQGGSNYGYTF.

This clone appeared a few times. The chain carries TRBV5-8 and TRBJ2-7; 7 nucleotides align to TRBD1. The germline gives CDR1 SGHTS, CDR2 YDEGEE. The ends lost 4 bases at V and 2 bases at J; junction bases unmatched: 6. The CDR3 is 14 amino acids. In DNA form, the CDR3 reads TGTGCCAGCAGCCCCCCGGGACAGCCCTACGAGCAGTACTTC. Amino acids: CASSPPGQPYEQYF.

This clone has a handful of counts. The CDR3 DNA is TGCGCCAGCAGCTTGGGGCGGGGGGCCGATCGGTCACCCCTCCACTTT. Translating gives CASSLGRGADRSPLHF. The chain employs TRBV5-1 and TRBJ1-6, with D perhaps matching TRBD1 (6 bases). Trimming stripped 0 bases from V and 10 bases from J, with 17 bases between. This CDR3 is 16 amino acids long. Germline loops: CDR1 SGHRS, CDR2 YFSETQ.

The chain carries TRBV6-9 and TRBJ1-4; D not resolved. V was shortened by 7 bases and J by 0 bases, with 15 bases between the two germline ends. From germline, CDR1 is MNHGY and CDR2 SVAAGI. This CDR3 has 16 amino acids. The DNA of the CDR3 is TGTGCCAGCATGAGAAAGCCGGACGCAACTAATGAAAAACTGTTTTTT. This gives the protein CASMRKPDATNEKLFF.

By share, this clone ranks as medium-sized. The V and J genes are TRBV11-1 and TRBJ2-1, with D tentatively TRBD2 (5 bases). Germline assignment: CDR1 SGHAT and CDR2 FQDESV (reference sequence). Deletions cut 1 base from V and 7 bases from J, with 14 bases between. The CDR3 loop spans 15 amino acids. The CDR3 sequence: CASSLELARFNEQFF. Here the CDR3 DNA reads TGTGCCAGCAGCTTAGAGCTAGCCCGTTTTAATGAGCAGTTCTTC.

This clone has a handful of counts. This sequence joins TRBV6-5 and TRBJ2-7; possibly TRBD1 for D (6 bases). V lost 5 bases and J lost 2, with 10 bases in between. Looked up from germline, CDR1 is MNHEY and CDR2 is SVGAGI. The CDR3 is 13 amino acids. CDR3 loop: CASSEGQTYEQYF. The CDR3 bases are TGTGCCAGCAGTGAAGGACAGACCTACGAGCAGTACTTC.

In its sample, this clone was seen a few times. The chain joins TRBV29-1 to TRBJ2-7; 8 positions agree with TRBD1. Germline CDR1 SQVTM, CDR2 ANQGSEA. Trimming removed 1 base from V and 4 bases from J; junction bases left unmatched: 3. This CDR3 has 13 amino acids. The CDR3: CSVEGQGAYEQYF. The CDR3 DNA reads as TGCAGCGTTGAAGGGCAGGGGGCGTACGAGCAGTACTTC.

The chain links TRBV23-1 to TRBJ2-4; D possibly corresponds to TRBD2 (5 bases). TRBV23-1 is recorded as an ORF, its role being uncertain. V lost 0 bases, J lost 4 bases, and 10 bases lay in between. This CDR3 contains 15 residues. The CDR3, as DNA: TGCGCCAGCAGTCAATCGGACGGGAAAAAAAACATTCAGTACTTC. This translates into CASSQSDGKKNIQYF.

By frequency in the sample, this clone is medium-sized. This chain links TRBV10-3 with TRBJ1-4; D might be TRBD1 (5 bases). V lost 3 bases, J lost 0 bases, and 14 bases lay in between. The CDR3 totals 17 residues. CDR1 and CDR2 (germline): ENHRY, SYGVKD. Written as DNA, the CDR3 is TGTGCCATCAGTGACGAGGGGAACCCCACAACTAATGAAAAACTGTTTTTT. Translation gives CAISDEGNPTTNEKLFF.

The chain has TRBV14 and TRBJ2-1; TRBD2 aligns across 13 bases. This CDR3 is built from 14 residues. CDR1 SGHDN and CDR2 FVKESK come from the germline V gene. The V segment lost 1 base and the J segment 13 bases; nucleotides outside the gene matches: 4. The CDR3 loop reads CASSQVLAGGRQFF. CDR3 nucleotides: TGTGCCAGCAGCCAAGTACTAGCGGGGGGGCGCCAGTTCTTC.

The chain carries TRBV9 and TRBJ2-3; TRBD2 aligns across 15 bases. The CDR3 runs 17 residues. CDR1 and CDR2 from the germline V gene are SGDLS and YYNGEE. The ends lost 4 bases at V and 4 bases at J; junction bases unmatched: 7. The CDR3 DNA follows: TGTGCCAGCAGCCTGCAGGGACTAGCGGGGGGCCCAGATACGCAGTATTTT. Protein: CASSLQGLAGGPDTQYF.

The chain has TRBV7-9 and TRBJ1-1; 12 bases are shared with TRBD1. The CDR3 is 14 amino acids. Per the germline V gene, CDR1 is SEHNR and CDR2 is FQNEAQ (reference sequence). The V gene end was trimmed by 4 bases and the J gene end by 7 bases; junction bases not matched to a gene: 4. Written as DNA, the CDR3 is TGTGCCAGCAGCTGGGGACAGGGGGCCGGTGAAGCTTTCTTT. Protein: CASSWGQGAGEAFF. The full variable domain, with the rest looked up from reference TRBV7-9 and TRBJ1-1, is DTGVSQNPRHKITKRGQNVTFRCDPISEHNRLYWYRQTLGQGPEFLTYFQNEAQLEKSRLLSDRFSAERPKGSFSTLEIQRTEQGDSAMYLCASSWGQGAGEAFFGQGTRLTVV.

This clone was seen only a few times. The V gene is TRBV6-5, the J gene TRBJ1-2; 9 bases match TRBD1. Trimming cost V 6 bases and J 4 bases; bases outside gene matches: 6. CDR3 length: 14 amino acids. CDR1 is MNHEY, CDR2 SVGAGI, per germline. The CDR3 DNA reads as TGTGCCAGCAGCGCAAGGACAGGGGCCTATGGCTACACCTTC. Translation gives CASSARTGAYGYTF.

Concerning this clone: The sample contains more than one DNA sequence encoding this CDR3. The chain employs TRBV7-2 and TRBJ1-2, with TRBD1 matching 7 bases. Looked up from germline, CDR1 is SGHTA and CDR2 is FQGNSA. Unmatched junction bases numbered 10, after V lost 1 base and J lost 8 bases. The CDR3 extends over 15 amino acids. CDR3 coding DNA: TGTGCCAGCAGCTTAGATAGGGGGCTTCGAGGGGGCTACACCTTC. Its protein is CASSLDRGLRGGYTF.

The chain links TRBV7-7 to TRBJ2-7; a weak D match, TRBD2 (7 bases). Trimming took 5 bases from V and 3 from J, leaving 14 bases between them. The CDR3 has 14 residues. Germline lookup yields CDR1 SSHAT and CDR2 FNYEAQ (reference sequence). CDR3 DNA sequence: TGTGCCAGCAGCCCGCTCGGGGGGCACTACGAGCAGTACTTC. This codes for CASSPLGGHYEQYF.

Only a few counts were recorded for this clone. The chain recombines TRBV5-1 with TRBJ1-1; D gene unclear. Germline CDR1 reads SGHRS; CDR2 reads YFSETQ. V lost 4 bases, J lost 6 bases, and 10 bases lay in between. This CDR3 is 12 amino acids long. CDR3 region: CASSRTGSEAFF. The CDR3 DNA is TGCGCCAGCAGCCGGACTGGATCTGAAGCTTTCTTT.

This clone was observed a handful of times. This chain joins TRBV6-5 and TRBJ2-4; no firm D call. Trimming removed 3 bases from V and 0 bases from J, with 12 bases in between. The CDR3 contains 16 residues. Germline-derived CDR1 and CDR2 are MNHEY and SVGAGI. CDR3 protein: CASSYNGLAAKNIQYF. CDR3 nucleotides: TGTGCCAGCAGTTATAATGGATTAGCAGCCAAAAACATTCAGTACTTC.

This chain uses TRBV29-1 with TRBJ1-1; D is ambiguous. With 0 bases removed from V and 1 base from J, the gap between germline ends came to 6 bases. The CDR3 spans 13 residues. Germline V gives CDR1 SQVTM, CDR2 ANQGSEA. The CDR3 sequence is CSVEEVRNTEAFF. The CDR3, as DNA: TGCAGCGTTGAAGAGGTGCGGAACACTGAAGCTTTCTTT.

V usage is TRBV7-2 and J usage is TRBJ1-6; TRBD1 matches 7 bases. This CDR3 is built from 16 residues. CDR1 and CDR2 (germline): SGHTA, FQGNSA. Losses at the gene ends were 1 base for V and 7 bases for J; bases not matched to a gene: 7. In DNA, the CDR3 is TGTGCCAGCAGCTTAGTAGGGGGCGCCTCCAATTCACCCCTCCACTTT. It encodes CASSLVGGASNSPLHF.

The CDR3: CASSSPPRGTYNEQFF. CDR3 DNA sequence: TGTGCCAGCAGTTCTCCCCCCAGGGGAACCTACAATGAGCAGTTCTTC. The genes are TRBV5-4 and TRBJ2-1, with D perhaps matching TRBD1 (6 bases). CDR3 length: 16 residues. CDR1 SGHNT and CDR2 YYREEE come from the germline V gene (reference sequence). Trimming removed 5 bases at V and 2 bases at J, with 17 bases between.

Points on this clone: The conserved closing phenylalanine or tryptophan is absent in this CDR3, likely reflecting a read error. Because the CDR3's place on the DNA is in doubt, the DNA is left out and the CDR3 is given as listed by TCRdb. The chain uses TRBV5-2 and TRBJ2-6. TRBV5-2 corresponds to a pseudogene. The CDR3 sequence runs 14 residues, both termini included. This chain's CDR3 is CASNRNGEYTKSGL.